The 19 T cell receptor beta chains below all came from one sample that was sequenced in a study of cytomegalovirus exposure and HLA in healthy donors (dated by TCRdb to 2015 to 2018). Library construction relied on the immunoSEQ multiplex PCR assay. The multiplex PCR relied on a mix of 60 forward primers for TCR Vbeta segments and 13 reverse primers for TCR Jbeta segments. The table was pulled from immuneACCESS by TCRdb, which kept in-frame rearrangements only. Such tables lose some clones; where checked, under half of the loss comes from unresolved V genes, and the rest has no known cause. This sample lists fewer than 110,000 clones; around 66% were detected once. Around 3.3% of the sample belongs to the ten largest clones. The sequencing input was PBMCs. These TCRs come from a woman between 50 and 59 years old in good health and CMV-seronegative.

The rearrangement uses TRBV7-8 and TRBJ2-7; tentatively, D is TRBD1 (7 bases). The CDR3 runs 14 residues. V was clipped by 4 bases and J by 1 base, with 11 bases between them. In germline, CDR1 is SGHVS, CDR2 FQNEAQ. The CDR3 is CASSWQGGSYEQYF. The CDR3 DNA sequence: TGTGCCAGCAGCTGGCAGGGGGGTTCCTACGAGCAGTACTTC.

The CDR3 protein is CASGVGGGTDTQYF. CDR3 coding DNA: TGCGCCAGCGGAGTTGGCGGGGGCACAGATACGCAGTATTTT. This rearrangement joins TRBV5-1 to TRBJ2-3; TRBD2 might be the D (6 bases). Deletions cut 7 bases from V and 1 base from J, with 13 bases between. The CDR3 is 14 residues long. Germline V gives CDR1 SGHRS, CDR2 YFSETQ.

J is TRBJ2-1 and V is TRBV11-2, with D possibly matching TRBD2 (6 bases). Between the trimmed V and J ends, which lost 5 bases and 7 bases, there was a span of 18 bases. This CDR3 comprises 15 residues. CDR1 and CDR2 (germline): SGHAT, FQNNGV. The CDR3 DNA sequence: TGTGCCAGCAGCCCGGTGGGGGGTTTAAGGAATGAGCAGTTCTTC. This codes for CASSPVGGLRNEQFF.

The chain links TRBV2 to TRBJ1-6, with 12 bases lining up with TRBD1. The CDR3 length is 17 residues. V shed 6 bases and J 9 bases; nucleotides not matched to a gene: 12. Germline V lookup: CDR1 SNHLY, CDR2 FYNNEI. The DNA of the CDR3 is TGTGCCAGCAGCCGCCCCCGGGACAGGGGGCGTGGTTCACCCCTCCACTTT. Its translation is CASSRPRDRGRGSPLHF.

The CDR3 region is CASSFGQPQHF. CDR3 coding DNA: TGTGCCAGCAGTTTTGGCCAACCCCAGCATTTT. The chain links TRBV28 to TRBJ1-5, with D unclear. CDR3 length: 11 amino acids. Trimming left V 3 bases short and J 10 bases short, with 7 bases between. Looked up from germline, CDR1 is MDHEN and CDR2 is SYDVKM.

The chain carries TRBV23-1 and TRBJ2-3; 7 bases are a match to TRBD1. TRBV23-1 is treated as an ORF (open reading frame) with a function not yet certain. This CDR3 region has 16 residues. J gave up 0 bases and V 4 bases, and 7 bases lay outside the gene matches. The CDR3 DNA is TGCGCCAGCAGTCTGGACAGGCCCTGTAGCACAGATACGCAGTATTTT. Translating it yields CASSLDRPCSTDTQYF.

This clone was seen a handful of times. This sequence joins TRBV25-1 and TRBJ2-2; D gene ambiguous. CDR3 size: 15 residues. V lost 7 bases and J 1 base, leaving 13 bases between the germline ends. Germline CDR1 is MGHDK and CDR2 is SYGVNS. Here the CDR3 DNA reads TGTGCCAGCACCGAATCGGTCGAGAACACCGGGGAGCTGTTTTTT. Encoded protein: CASTESVENTGELFF.

The chain carries TRBV29-1 and TRBJ2-1, with 7 bases that match TRBD2. This CDR3 spans 15 amino acids. Germline CDR1 is SQVTM and CDR2 is ANQGSEA. V was clipped by 2 bases and J by 5 bases; unmatched bases: 9. The CDR3 DNA reads TGCAGCGTTGAACCAGCCGCGGGAGTCAACAATGAGCAGTTCTTC. Its translation is CSVEPAAGVNNEQFF.

In this sample, this clone turned up a few times. The V call is TRBV6-6, the J call TRBJ2-7, with TRBD2 matching 8 bases. The CDR3 loop spans 15 amino acids. J was trimmed by 2 bases and V by 6 bases; bases with no gene match: 9. The germline gives CDR1 MNHNY, CDR2 SVGAGI (reference sequence). The CDR3 spells CASSRSGSGTYEQYF. The CDR3 nucleotides read TGTGCCAGCAGCAGAAGCGGGAGTGGGACCTACGAGCAGTACTTC.

This CDR3 is CASSYTGWGTQYF. The DNA for the CDR3 is TGTGCCAGCAGTTACACGGGGTGGGGGACCCAGTACTTC. V and J are TRBV6-5 and TRBJ2-5, with D tentatively TRBD2 (5 bases). The germline gives CDR1 MNHEY, CDR2 SVGAGI. V gave up 2 bases and J gave up 7 bases, with 11 bases separating them. This CDR3 region has 13 residues.

This clone was counted a few times. This chain uses TRBV7-3 with TRBJ2-2; D is possibly TRBD1 (5 bases). Deletions cut 5 bases from V and 5 bases from J, with 15 bases between. CDR1 and CDR2 from the germline V gene are SGHTA and FQGTGA. This CDR3 has 15 residues. This chain's CDR3 is CASSQALKGTGELFF. The CDR3 coding sequence is TGTGCCAGCAGCCAAGCCCTCAAGGGGACCGGGGAGCTGTTTTTT.

V usage is TRBV6-5 and J usage is TRBJ1-6; possibly TRBD1 for D (6 bases). Trimming removed 4 bases at V and 2 bases at J, with 9 bases between. Germline values: CDR1 MNHEY, CDR2 SVGAGI. CDR3 length: 15 residues. The CDR3 coding sequence is TGTGCCAGCAGTTGGCAGGGGACCTATAATTCACCCCTCCACTTT. Its protein is CASSWQGTYNSPLHF.

This clone was counted a few times. The CDR3 region is CATSRDSGIGNTIYF. The CDR3 DNA sequence: TGTGCCACCAGCAGAGATTCGGGAATTGGAAACACCATATATTTT. The chain joins TRBV15 to TRBJ1-3; D is unresolved. Deletions cut 0 bases from V and 3 bases from J, with 9 bases between. The CDR3 is made up of 15 amino acids. Germline-derived CDR1 and CDR2 are LNHNV and YYDKDF (reference sequence). Supplemented by reference TRBV15 and TRBJ1-3, the full variable domain reads DAMVIQNPRYQVTQFGKPVTLSCSQTLNHNVMYWYQQKSSQAPKLLFHYYDKDFNNEADTPDNFQSRRPNTSFCFLDIRSPGLGDTAMYLCATSRDSGIGNTIYFGEGSWLTVV.

This clone was seen a single time. The CDR3 spells CSVRDNSYEQYF. CDR3 bases: TGCAGCGTCCGGGACAACTCCTACGAGCAGTACTTC. The rearrangement joins TRBV29-1 to TRBJ2-7; a possible D gene is TRBD1 (6 bases). Germline V gene lookup returns CDR1 SQVTM and CDR2 ANQGSEA. V was trimmed by 6 bases and J by 0 bases, leaving 9 bases between them. This CDR3 spans 12 amino acids.

V gene TRBV29-1 combines with J gene TRBJ1-2; 7 bases fit TRBD1. V lost 1 base, J lost 5 bases, and 7 bases stayed unmatched. Germline V gene data show CDR1 as SQVTM and CDR2 as ANQGSEA. The CDR3 extends over 14 amino acids. DNA of the CDR3: TGCAGCGTTGAAGTAACAGGGGCTTTTTATGGCTACACCTTC. It yields the protein CSVEVTGAFYGYTF.

This clone was seen more than once but under ten times. This chain links TRBV10-3 with TRBJ1-6; D is possibly TRBD1 (5 bases). The length of the CDR3 is 16 residues. The germline V gene has CDR1 ENHRY and CDR2 SYGVKD. Trimming took off 0 bases at V and 9 bases at J, with 15 bases between the two ends. The CDR3 reads CAISESSSRESSPLHF. The CDR3 nucleotides are TGTGCCATCAGTGAGTCCAGTTCCAGGGAAAGTTCACCCCTCCACTTT.

For the CDR3, the DNA is TGCGCCAGCAGCCAAGTAAGGCAGGATAGCAATCAGCCCCAGCATTTT. Translated, it gives CASSQVRQDSNQPQHF. This chain links TRBV4-1 with TRBJ1-5, with D unclear. The germline V gene encodes CDR1 MGHRA and CDR2 YSYEKL. This CDR3 is 16 amino acids long. V lost 1 base and J lost 0, with 10 bases in between.

The chain carries TRBV18 and TRBJ1-2; 10 bases match TRBD1. Losses at the gene ends were 2 bases for V and 6 bases for J; bases not matched to a gene: 3. This CDR3 has 14 residues. CDR1 KGHSH and CDR2 LQKENI come from the germline V gene. The DNA for the CDR3 is TGTGCCAGCTCACCAGGGACAGGGGATGATGGCTACACCTTC. Amino acids: CASSPGTGDDGYTF. Variable domain in full (rest from reference TRBV18 and TRBJ1-2): NAGVMQNPRHLVRRRGQEARLRCSPMKGHSHVYWYRQLPEEGLKFMVYLQKENIIDESGMPKERFSAEFPKEGPSILRIQQVVRGDSAAYFCASSPGTGDDGYTFGSGTRLTVV.

The CDR3 loop reads CAISGQYGYTF. CDR3 nucleotide sequence: TGTGCCATCAGTGGTCAGTATGGCTACACCTTC. The chain links TRBV10-3 to TRBJ1-2; no reliable D call. Trimming left V 4 bases short and J 5 bases short, with 5 bases between. The V gene's germline CDR1 is ENHRY and CDR2 SYGVKD. The length of the CDR3 is 11 residues.